The rows below give T cell receptor beta chains drawn from one sample of a study of T cells after yellow fever vaccination. TCRdb called the 5' RACE reads again in MiXCR, with one record for every CDR3 protein. The table has 110,000 to 150,000 distinct CDR3 sequences, approximately 6.6% seen once. Sequences were derived from CD4+ T cells sorted from PBMCs, sampled 10 days after the yellow fever booster vaccination. The source of these receptors is a man under 40 who received the YFV17D yellow fever vaccine. The conserved cysteine and the conserved F or W are not part of the CDR3 here. Clone size is stated in some rows and not others, as once, few, many or a class when expanded.

>TRBJ2-6|TRBV29-1|many
SSVPLTGANVLT
>TRBJ2-1|TRBV7-6|few
ASSPNSGSGYNEQF
>TRBJ2-4|TRBV7-2|many
ASSLAQGRNIQY
>TRBJ2-3|TRBV20-1|many
SPLAGVGTDTQY
>TRBJ2-1|TRBV2|many
ASSEAGAEQF
>TRBJ1-5|TRBV18|many
ASSPGPNQPQH
>TRBJ2-3|TRBV30|.
AWSESGARRDTQY
>TRBJ2-1|TRBV12-3/TRBV12-4|many
ASSFWSRTLLYCEQF
>TRBJ2-7|TRBV5-1|many
ASSLEREQY
>TRBJ2-7|TRBV6-1|many
ASSSLGGRGSYEQY
>TRBJ2-7|TRBV5-6|many
ASSLSGVFYEQY
>TRBJ2-3|TRBV4-3|many
ASSQELGVTDTQY
>TRBJ2-5|TRBV10-3|.
AIRVDVQETQY
>TRBJ2-2|TRBV11-2|few
ASSEGLAGGRRSGELF
>TRBJ2-7|TRBV12-3/TRBV12-4|many
ASSSNIAGGTYEQY
>TRBJ2-3|TRBV7-2|many
ASSLQPTDTQY
>TRBJ2-7|TRBV12-3/TRBV12-4|many
ASSLGQGTPYEQY
>TRBJ2-1|TRBV20-1|few
SADFIAGNSYNEQF
>TRBJ2-3|TRBV4-1|many
ASSQEGQVIRTDTQY
>TRBJ2-5|TRBV3-1|many
ASSRGGRALMTQY
>TRBJ2-1|TRBV20-1|few
SANPGTGDVKQF
>TRBJ2-7|TRBV5-6|.
ASSSRTGYYEQY
>TRBJ2-5|TRBV6-5|few
ASSWNPGTGGETQY
>TRBJ2-7|TRBV5-6|many
ASSVGHSDYEQY
>TRBJ2-2|TRBV12-3/TRBV12-4|many
ASSSTRRQTGELF
>TRBJ2-7|TRBV28|few
ATQSAGSSYEQY
>TRBJ2-1|TRBV7-3|many
ASSLTSGGNEQF
>TRBJ2-3|TRBV20-1|many
SATGGGQDTQY
>TRBJ2-2|TRBV4-3|many
ASSIRHGTGELF
>TRBJ1-1|TRBV5-1|many
ASSSDRSGEAF
>TRBJ2-3|TRBV20-1|few
SARGSGRATDTQY
>TRBJ2-2|TRBV5-4|many
ASSLKTSGELF
>TRBJ1-5|TRBV18|many
ASSPGSNQPQH
>TRBJ2-1|TRBV3-1|many
ASSGGLAFEQF
>TRBJ2-2|TRBV18|many
ASSPEGIVSGELF
>TRBJ2-3|TRBV6-1|many
ATGRGYTDTQY
>TRBJ2-3|TRBV3-1|many
ASKSGTGARLTQY
>TRBJ1-6|TRBV7-9|many
ASSPTGRYNSPLH
>TRBJ2-7|TRBV5-8|.
AIGPRLHDQY
>TRBJ1-5|TRBV15|few
ATSSTGHLFQPQH
>TRBJ2-2|TRBV12-3/TRBV12-4|many
ASSAVTAGELF
>TRBJ2-4|TRBV7-8|many
ASSWGAQGDIQY
>TRBJ2-3|TRBV18|many
ASSPLTSVGTDTQY
>TRBJ1-5|TRBV1|.
TSSQACGGNQPQH
>TRBJ2-2|TRBV19|many
ASSIASTRGTGELF
>TRBJ2-1|TRBV7-3|many
ASSLGSSGSNEQF
>TRBJ2-5|TRBV30|many
AWSKTGTGGGETQY
>TRBJ2-1|TRBV20-1|many
SARAGTSPYNEQF
>TRBJ2-3|TRBV5-1|many
ASSLVASGPGDTQY
>TRBJ2-5|TRBV18|few
ASSPLGAGRGIETQY
>TRBJ2-7|TRBV5-1|many
ASSLDMGGEQY
>TRBJ2-5|TRBV7-9|.
ASSLAEAQETQY
>TRBJ2-2|TRBV18|many
ASSPVRNTGELF
>TRBJ2-1|TRBV5-4|.
ASSSVPLAALQNEQF
>TRBJ2-5|TRBV5-1|many
ASSRNAGEGETQY
>TRBJ2-7|TRBV11-3|many
ASSFAVNYEQY
>TRBJ2-5|TRBV19|once
ASSMDTRTKETQY
>TRBJ2-7|TRBV12-3/TRBV12-4|many
ASSLGPPGLAYEQY
>TRBJ2-5|TRBV5-1|.
ASSLPDTQETQY